Shown below are 25 T cell receptor beta chains from a single sample sequenced in a study of early T cells in non-severe SARS-CoV-2 infection. TCRdb called the 5' RACE reads again in MiXCR, with one record for every CDR3 protein. The sample yields fewer than 80,000 distinct CDR3 sequences, roughly 8.2% seen once. The sample consisted of whole blood, taken at baseline. Source of these receptors: an adult who was a healthcare worker with PCR-confirmed SARS-CoV-2 infection or an uninfected control (not recorded which).

This clonotype has more than one count but fewer than ten. The J gene is TRBJ2-7, the V gene TRBV25-1, with D perhaps TRBD2 (6 bases). V lost 6 bases and J lost 7, with 13 bases in between. Germline assignment: CDR1 MGHDK and CDR2 SYGVNS. The CDR3 is made up of 12 amino acids. In DNA, the CDR3 is TGTGCCAGCAGACAGCTGGCGGGGGAGCAGTACTTC. This encodes CASRQLAGEQYF.

This clonotype was observed a handful of times. CDR3 loop: CAISSRHLDEQYF. The CDR3 DNA reads TGTGCCATCAGTTCTCGACATTTAGACGAGCAGTACTTC. The J gene is TRBJ2-7, the V gene TRBV10-3, with D unresolved. Per the germline V gene, CDR1 is ENHRY and CDR2 is SYGVKD. There are 13 residues in the CDR3. Trimming took 5 bases from V and 5 from J, leaving 13 bases between them.

This clonotype was seen many times. The CDR3 is CSARLAGDLIYEQYF. In DNA form, the CDR3 reads TGCAGTGCCAGACTAGCGGGAGACCTTATCTACGAGCAGTACTTC. The chain is built from TRBV20-1 and TRBJ2-7, with 12 bases matching TRBD2. V gave up 6 bases and J gave up 3 bases; unmatched junction bases: 9. Germline V CDR1 and CDR2: DFQATT, SNEGSKA (reference sequence). The CDR3 is 15 residues long.

The chain has TRBV25-1 and TRBJ2-7; 9 nucleotides match TRBD1. The CDR3 contains 15 residues. Germline V CDR1 and CDR2: MGHDK, SYGVNS. V gave up 6 bases and J gave up 4 bases; unmatched junction bases: 10. For the CDR3, the DNA is TGTGCCAGCAGCTTTGTTGGACAGGGGAAGTACGAGCAGTACTTC. Its protein product is CASSFVGQGKYEQYF.

The gene calls are TRBV15 and TRBJ2-3; D gene ambiguous. Germline CDR1 LNHNV, CDR2 YYDKDF (reference sequence). Trimming shortened V by 0 bases and J by 4 bases, and 11 bases separated the two germline ends. This CDR3 is 15 amino acids long. The DNA of the CDR3 is TGTGCCACCAGCAGAGATCCTCAGTTGGCAGATACGCAGTATTTT. Translated, it gives CATSRDPQLADTQYF.

There are many counts of this clonotype. CDR3 sequence: CASSQTGLAGVEQFF. CDR3 nucleotide sequence: TGTGCCAGCAGCCAGACGGGACTAGCGGGAGTGGAGCAGTTCTTC. J is TRBJ2-1 and V is TRBV14, with TRBD2 matching over 14 bases. CDR1 is SGHDN, CDR2 FVKESK, per germline. The CDR3 is made up of 15 amino acids. Germline trimming cut 3 bases from V and 10 bases from J; bases unmatched to any gene: 5.

This clonotype was found many times. The chain is built from TRBV7-9 and TRBJ2-1; no clear D. This CDR3 is built from 14 residues. Germline values: CDR1 SEHNR, CDR2 FQNEAQ (reference sequence). V was clipped by 2 bases and J by 5 bases, with 10 bases between them. As DNA, the CDR3 is TGTGCCAGCAGCTTAACCGGGTATAACAATGAGCAGTTCTTC. It encodes CASSLTGYNNEQFF. The complete variable domain, with remaining parts taken from reference TRBV7-9 and TRBJ2-1, reads DTGVSQNPRHKITKRGQNVTFRCDPISEHNRLYWYRQTLGQGPEFLTYFQNEAQLEKSRLLSDRFSAERPKGSFSTLEIQRTEQGDSAMYLCASSLTGYNNEQFFGPGTRLTVL.

This clonotype was seen only a few times. An end of the junction does not agree with germline; a read error may underlie this. This chain links TRBV6-1 with TRBJ1-2; D not resolved. This CDR3 region has 11 residues. Per germline, CDR1 MNHNS and CDR2 SASEGT. The CDR3 reads CASSEFAKFLF. DNA for the CDR3: TGTGCCAGCAGTGAATTCGCGAAATTCCTCTTC.

The V gene is TRBV20-1, the J gene TRBJ2-5; D gene unclear. V was shortened by 3 bases and J by 2 bases, with 13 bases between the two germline ends. This CDR3 has 14 amino acids. The V gene's germline CDR1 is DFQATT and CDR2 SNEGSKA (reference sequence). The CDR3 DNA is TGCAGTGCTAGTAAGGTCAGGAGTCAAGAGACCCAGTACTTC. As protein: CSASKVRSQETQYF.

The table lists this clonotype with a few counts. The genes are TRBV11-3 and TRBJ2-4; TRBD2 aligns across 9 bases. CDR1 is SGHNT and CDR2 is YENEEA in the germline V gene. Trimming took 5 bases from V and 0 from J; bases not matched to a gene: 5. The CDR3 sequence is 16 residues long. CDR3 nucleotide sequence: TGTGCCAGCAGCCCTCTAGCGGGACTAGCCAAAAACATTCAGTACTTC. Translated, it gives CASSPLAGLAKNIQYF. Looking up the rest from reference TRBV11-3 and TRBJ2-4 gives the full variable domain: EAGVVQSPRYKIIEKKQPVAFWCNPISGHNTLYWYLQNLGQGPELLIRYENEEAVDDSQLPKDRFSAERLKGVDSTLKIQPAELGDSAVYLCASSPLAGLAKNIQYFGAGTRLSVL.

This clonotype is deemed medium-sized. This chain connects TRBV6-6 to TRBJ2-5; tentative D call: TRBD2 (7 bases). CDR3 size: 19 residues. V gave up 2 bases and J gave up 2 bases, with 24 bases separating them. CDR1 is MNHNY, CDR2 SVGAGI, per germline (reference sequence). The CDR3 nucleotides are TGTGCCAGCAGTTACGATCCAGAAGGGGGGATCGGGGGGCAAGAGACCCAGTACTTC. Translating gives CASSYDPEGGIGGQETQYF.

The chain uses TRBV12-3 or TRBV12-4 and TRBJ2-7, with a weak D call TRBD2 (5 bases). This CDR3 is 13 amino acids long. Deletions cut 5 bases from V and 6 bases from J, with 14 bases between. For the CDR3, the DNA is TGTGCCAGCAGTGGGAAGGGTCGGGGCGAGCAGTACTTC. This translates into CASSGKGRGEQYF.

This clonotype was observed many times. The V gene is TRBV18, the J gene TRBJ1-5, with 8 positions matching TRBD1. Germline assignment: CDR1 KGHSH and CDR2 LQKENI. Unmatched junction bases numbered 8, after V lost 3 bases and J lost 1 base. This CDR3 contains 17 residues. CDR3 DNA: TGTGCCAGCTCACCGAACCAGGGGGCAGGGAGCAATCAGCCCCAGCATTTT. Protein sequence: CASSPNQGAGSNQPQHF.

The chain recombines TRBV6-6 with TRBJ1-6, with D possibly TRBD1 on 5 matching bases. Per the germline V gene, CDR1 is MNHNY and CDR2 is SVGAGI (reference sequence). The ends were cut back, 7 bases at V and 5 bases at J, with 24 bases in the middle. The CDR3 extends over 18 amino acids. Here the CDR3 reads CASTSPGPLTEDNSPLHF. CDR3 sequence (DNA): TGTGCCAGCACCTCCCCGGGTCCCCTGACAGAAGATAATTCACCCCTCCACTTT.

The gene calls are TRBV20-1 and TRBJ2-7, with 10 positions matching TRBD2. The germline V gene encodes CDR1 DFQATT and CDR2 SNEGSKA (reference sequence). The V and J ends lost 3 bases and 5 bases, in that order; junction bases with no gene match: 4. The CDR3 runs 13 residues. CDR3 bases: TGCAGTGCTAGCTCTAGCGGGAGAAACGAGCAGTACTTC. Translating it yields CSASSSGRNEQYF.

The chain couples TRBV6-1 to TRBJ2-6; perhaps TRBD1 as D (6 bases). The CDR3 length is 15 residues. V was pared by 3 bases and J by 2 bases, with 8 bases between. Germline assignment: CDR1 MNHNS and CDR2 SASEGT. CDR3 sequence: CASSDRGAGANVLTF. The CDR3 DNA reads TGTGCCAGCAGTGACAGGGGAGCTGGGGCCAACGTCCTGACTTTC.

This clonotype was counted ten times or more. DNA of the CDR3: TGTGCCAGCAGCTTAAGGGAGCGGGTGGACTTGGACAATGAGCAGTTCTTC. It is translated as CASSLRERVDLDNEQFF. The gene calls are TRBV7-2 and TRBJ2-1, with a tentative D call TRBD2 (6 bases). In germline, CDR1 is SGHTA, CDR2 FQGNSA. This CDR3 has 17 amino acids. V was trimmed by 2 bases and J by 5 bases, leaving 19 bases between them.

This clonotype was detected ten times or more. The chain employs TRBV3-1 and TRBJ2-5; D is undetermined. Germline V gene data show CDR1 as LGHDT and CDR2 as YNNKEL (reference sequence). This CDR3 has 13 residues. The V end was cut by 3 bases, the J end by 6 bases, with 11 bases between. CDR3 sequence (DNA): TGTGCCAGCAGCCAGGCCGAGAGCAAGACCCAGTACTTC. Translation gives CASSQAESKTQYF.

The chain combines TRBV7-6 with TRBJ2-7; D ambiguous. The CDR3 covers 14 residues. Germline V gene sequence: CDR1 SGHVS, CDR2 FNYEAQ. Between the trimmed V and J ends, which lost 1 base and 4 bases, there was a span of 11 bases. CDR3 coding DNA: TGTGCCAGCAGCTTAGGACCCACTTCGTACGAGCAGTACTTC. It specifies CASSLGPTSYEQYF.

The sample holds a few counts of this clonotype. The chain carries TRBV5-5 and TRBJ2-3; D possibly corresponds to TRBD2 (6 bases). V was shortened by 0 bases and J by 7 bases, with 21 bases between the two germline ends. There are 17 residues in the CDR3. The germline V gene encodes CDR1 SGHKS and CDR2 YYEKEE (reference sequence). CDR3 nucleotides: TGTGCCAGCAGCTTGGAGGCTGTGCGGGGCCTGGGGAATACGCAGTATTTT. Translating it yields CASSLEAVRGLGNTQYF.

The chain is built from TRBV7-3 and TRBJ2-3; D may be TRBD1 (7 bases). V lost 5 bases and J lost 1, with 13 bases in between. Germline V CDR1 and CDR2: SGHTA, FQGTGA. The CDR3 extends over 15 amino acids. CDR3 nucleotide sequence: TGTGCCAGCAGCGTCGCGGGACAGCGCACAGATACGCAGTATTTT. As protein: CASSVAGQRTDTQYF. Combining the CDR3 with reference TRBV7-3 and TRBJ2-3 gives the whole variable domain GAGVSQTPSNKVTEKGKYVELRCDPISGHTALYWYRQSLGQGPEFLIYFQGTGAADDSGLPNDRFFAVRPEGSVSTLKIQRTERGDSAVYLCASSVAGQRTDTQYFGPGTRLTVL.

This clonotype turned up a few times. V is TRBV7-9 and J is TRBJ1-1, with TRBD1 matching over 7 bases. The germline V gene has CDR1 SEHNR and CDR2 FQNEAQ (reference sequence). The length of the CDR3 is 14 residues. V lost 5 bases, J lost 6 bases, and 9 bases stayed unmatched. CDR3 protein: CASSILPGQSEAFF. CDR3 nucleotide sequence: TGTGCCAGCAGCATCTTGCCGGGACAGTCTGAAGCTTTCTTT.

V usage is TRBV7-2 and J usage is TRBJ2-1, with 10 bases aligning to TRBD2. Germline V CDR1 and CDR2: SGHTA, FQGNSA. Trimming took 1 base from V and 4 from J; bases not matched to a gene: 7. CDR3 length equals 17 residues. CDR3 coding DNA: TGTGCCAGCAGCTTAGTAGGGACTAGCGAGACATACAATGAGCAGTTCTTC. Protein product: CASSLVGTSETYNEQFF.

This clonotype has at least ten counts. V gene TRBV30 combines with J gene TRBJ1-6, with 8 nucleotides matching TRBD1. V dropped 3 bases and J dropped 10; count of bases not matched to a gene: 8. CDR3 length: 14 residues. The V gene's germline CDR1 is GTSNPN and CDR2 SVGIG (reference sequence). CDR3: CAWSRDRLGSPLHF. The CDR3 bases are TGTGCCTGGAGCCGGGACAGGCTGGGATCACCCCTCCACTTT. The complete variable domain, with remaining parts taken from reference TRBV30 and TRBJ1-6, reads SQTIHQWPATLVQPVGSPLSLECTVEGTSNPNLYWYRQAAGRGLQLLFYSVGIGQISSEVPQNLSASRPQDRQFILSSKKLLLSDSGFYLCAWSRDRLGSPLHFGNGTRLTVT.

The chain employs TRBV21-1 and TRBJ1-2; the table's D gene call, TRBD1, was not cross checked with the DNA. TRBV21-1 is assigned pseudogene status. The CDR3 totals 14 residues. The CDR3 DNA reads as TGTGCCAGCAGGTCCCGGGCTCCTAACTATGGCTACACCTTC. Translation: CASRSRAPNYGYTF.